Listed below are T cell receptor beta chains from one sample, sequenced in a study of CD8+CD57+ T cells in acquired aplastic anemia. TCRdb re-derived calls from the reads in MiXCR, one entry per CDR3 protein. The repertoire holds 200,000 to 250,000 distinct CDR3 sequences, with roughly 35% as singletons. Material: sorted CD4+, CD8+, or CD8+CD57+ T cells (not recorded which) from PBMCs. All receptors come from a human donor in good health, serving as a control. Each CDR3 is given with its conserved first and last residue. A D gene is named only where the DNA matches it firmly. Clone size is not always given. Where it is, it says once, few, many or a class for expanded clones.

CDR3 DNA: TGTGCCAGCGGAACAACAGGGGCAAGTTCACCCCTCCACTTT
CDR3 protein: CASGTTGASSPLHF
J gene: TRBJ1-6
V gene: TRBV27
clone size: many
D gene: TRBD1

CDR3 DNA: TGTGCCAGCAGCTTCACCAGCGGGAGGGACACAGATACGCAGTATTTT
CDR3 protein: CASSFTSGRDTDTQYF
J gene: TRBJ2-3
V gene: TRBV11-1
clone size: .
D gene: TRBD2

CDR3 DNA: TGTGCCAGCAGCTTAGGTCCGTCGACTAGCACAGATACGCAGTATTTT
CDR3 protein: CASSLGPSTSTDTQYF
J gene: TRBJ2-3
V gene: TRBV7-9
clone size: many
D gene: .

CDR3 DNA: TGTGCCAGCAGTAGAAGGGACAAGCCCTATGGCTACACCTTC
CDR3 protein: CASSRRDKPYGYTF
J gene: TRBJ1-2
V gene: TRBV12-3/TRBV12-4
clone size: many
D gene: .

CDR3 DNA: TGTGCCAGCAGGGGGGGACTAGGGAACACTGAAGCTTTCTTT
CDR3 protein: CASRGGLGNTEAFF
J gene: TRBJ1-1
V gene: TRBV2
clone size: .
D gene: .

CDR3 DNA: TGTGCCAGTAGTATAAGCAGTAACGGGCCGCAGACCCAGTACTTC
CDR3 protein: CASSISSNGPQTQYF
J gene: TRBJ2-5
V gene: TRBV19
clone size: many
D gene: .

CDR3 DNA: TGTGCCAGCAGCTTAGTTAGGGACACCTATGGCTACACCTTC
CDR3 protein: CASSLVRDTYGYTF
J gene: TRBJ1-2
V gene: TRBV11-2
clone size: few
D gene: .

CDR3 DNA: TGTGCCAGCAGTTATCTAGCGGGATACGACAATGAGCAGTTCTTC
CDR3 protein: CASSYLAGYDNEQFF
J gene: TRBJ2-1
V gene: TRBV6-5
clone size: .
D gene: TRBD2

CDR3 DNA: TGTGCCACAGGTCGCGGGGGCACAGATACGCAGTATTTT
CDR3 protein: CATGRGGTDTQYF
J gene: TRBJ2-3
V gene: TRBV25-1
clone size: many
D gene: .

CDR3 DNA: TGTGCCAGTAGTAGGGACATGGGGCAGGGGGACACCATATATTTT
CDR3 protein: CASSRDMGQGDTIYF
J gene: TRBJ1-3
V gene: TRBV19
clone size: many
D gene: TRBD1

CDR3 DNA: TGCAGCGTTGGAACCTCCCTGGAGCAGTACTTC
CDR3 protein: CSVGTSLEQYF
J gene: TRBJ2-7
V gene: TRBV29-1
clone size: .
D gene: .

CDR3 DNA: TGTGCCAGCAGTTTTGAAGGACTCTATACGAACACCGGGGAGCTGTTTTTT
CDR3 protein: CASSFEGLYTNTGELFF
J gene: TRBJ2-2
V gene: TRBV12-3/TRBV12-4
clone size: .
D gene: .

CDR3 DNA: TGTGCCAGCAGTTTATTGCGGATGAACACTGAAGCTTTCTTT
CDR3 protein: CASSLLRMNTEAFF
J gene: TRBJ1-1
V gene: TRBV12-3/TRBV12-4
clone size: many
D gene: .

CDR3 DNA: TGTGCCAGCAGCCGGGGACTAGCGGGAGCTGCAGATACGCAGTATTTT
CDR3 protein: CASSRGLAGAADTQYF
J gene: TRBJ2-3
V gene: TRBV7-6
clone size: many
D gene: TRBD2

CDR3 DNA: TGTGCCAGCAGTTACCGCTCACAGACTGAAGCTTTCTTT
CDR3 protein: CASSYRSQTEAFF
J gene: TRBJ1-1
V gene: TRBV6-5
clone size: many
D gene: .

CDR3 DNA: TGTGCCAGCAGTGGTCAGGGGGTCGGGGAGCTGTTTTTT
CDR3 protein: CASSGQGVGELFF
J gene: TRBJ2-2
V gene: TRBV2
clone size: .
D gene: TRBD1

CDR3 DNA: TGTGCCAGCAGGGCAGGGGGCGCGAACACTGAAGCTTTCTTT
CDR3 protein: CASRAGGANTEAFF
J gene: TRBJ1-1
V gene: TRBV2
clone size: many
D gene: TRBD1

CDR3 DNA: TGTGCCAGCAGCCAAGATCCCAACCAACCCAACTACGAGCAGTACTTC
CDR3 protein: CASSQDPNQPNYEQYF
J gene: TRBJ2-7
V gene: TRBV3-1
clone size: few
D gene: .

CDR3 DNA: TGTGCCAGCAGTGAATCGGGGCTAGCCCATAACTACGAGCAGTACTTC
CDR3 protein: CASSESGLAHNYEQYF
J gene: TRBJ2-7
V gene: TRBV25-1
clone size: .
D gene: .

CDR3 DNA: TGTGCCAGCAGCTTTGATGGGGGTATGGCGGCCCAGTACTTC
CDR3 protein: CASSFDGGMAAQYF
J gene: TRBJ2-5
V gene: TRBV7-2
clone size: .
D gene: .

CDR3 DNA: TGCGCCAGCAGCCCGGGTGGTCAAAACTATGGCTACACCTTC
CDR3 protein: CASSPGGQNYGYTF
J gene: TRBJ1-2
V gene: TRBV5-1
clone size: few
D gene: .

CDR3 DNA: TGTGCCAGCAGCAGAGGGTCAGGGACTTCCAATGAAAAACTGTTTTTT
CDR3 protein: CASSRGSGTSNEKLFF
J gene: TRBJ1-4
V gene: TRBV7-8
clone size: few
D gene: .

CDR3 DNA: TGTGCCAGCAGCGTAGGTGGTTATCCTAATGAGCAGTTCTTC
CDR3 protein: CASSVGGYPNEQFF
J gene: TRBJ2-1
V gene: TRBV9
clone size: .
D gene: .

CDR3 DNA: TGTGCCAGCAGCTCCTCTAGCGGGAGCTCCTACGAGCAGTACTTC
CDR3 protein: CASSSSSGSSYEQYF
J gene: TRBJ2-7
V gene: TRBV7-3
clone size: many
D gene: TRBD2

CDR3 DNA: TGTGCCAGCAGCCTGGACAGGGTGATTACCAATCAGCCCCAGCATTTT
CDR3 protein: CASSLDRVITNQPQHF
J gene: TRBJ1-5
V gene: TRBV2
clone size: many
D gene: TRBD1

CDR3 DNA: TGTGCCAGCAGCTTGGGGACAGGGTCTGGGGTAATAGAGACCCAGTACTTC
CDR3 protein: CASSLGTGSGVIETQYF
J gene: TRBJ2-5
V gene: TRBV6-1
clone size: few
D gene: TRBD1

CDR3 DNA: TGTGCCAGCAGCTTAGTGTCCTTCCTGAGGGGCTCGCGAAACACTGAAGCTTTCTTT
CDR3 protein: CASSLVSFLRGSRNTEAFF
J gene: TRBJ1-1
V gene: TRBV7-9
clone size: many
D gene: .

CDR3 DNA: TGTGCCAGCAGCTTAATGCCTGGACAGGGGCAGGGAGAGACCCAGTACTTC
CDR3 protein: CASSLMPGQGQGETQYF
J gene: TRBJ2-5
V gene: TRBV11-2
clone size: .
D gene: TRBD1

CDR3 DNA: TGTGCCAGCAGTACGACAGGACTCCAGCCCCAGCATTTT
CDR3 protein: CASSTTGLQPQHF
J gene: TRBJ1-5
V gene: TRBV2
clone size: many
D gene: .

CDR3 DNA: TGTGCCAGCAGTCGCGGTAGCAGGGGGTACCAAGAGACCCAGTACTTC
CDR3 protein: CASSRGSRGYQETQYF
J gene: TRBJ2-5
V gene: TRBV12-3/TRBV12-4
clone size: many
D gene: TRBD1

CDR3 DNA: TGTGCCAGCAGCAGACGAACAGGGGCGGGCACTGAAGCTTTCTTT
CDR3 protein: CASSRRTGAGTEAFF
J gene: TRBJ1-1
V gene: TRBV5-8
clone size: .
D gene: TRBD1

CDR3 DNA: TGTGCCAGCAGTGAAGCGCCGTCACCCCTCCACTTT
CDR3 protein: CASSEAPSPLHF
J gene: TRBJ1-6
V gene: TRBV2
clone size: .
D gene: .

CDR3 DNA: TGTGCCAGCAGTGTGGGGTCGGGCAATCAGCCCCAGCATTTT
CDR3 protein: CASSVGSGNQPQHF
J gene: TRBJ1-5
V gene: TRBV2
clone size: many
D gene: .

CDR3 DNA: TGTGCCAGCAGCCAAAATGGGGTGTACAATGAGCAGTTCTTC
CDR3 protein: CASSQNGVYNEQFF
J gene: TRBJ2-1
V gene: TRBV2
clone size: few
D gene: .

CDR3 DNA: TGTGCCAGCAGCCACCGTAGAATATCCGACAGTATCGGAAACACCATATATTTT
CDR3 protein: CASSHRRISDSIGNTIYF
J gene: TRBJ1-3
V gene: TRBV3-1
clone size: few
D gene: .

CDR3 DNA: TGTGCCAGTAGTAGGGTATTTGGCTATGGCTACACCTTC
CDR3 protein: CASSRVFGYGYTF
J gene: TRBJ1-2
V gene: TRBV19
clone size: .
D gene: .

CDR3 DNA: TGTGCCAGCAGTAGGCCCCCGGGACAGGGCACTGAAAAACTGTTTTTT
CDR3 protein: CASSRPPGQGTEKLFF
J gene: TRBJ1-4
V gene: TRBV2
clone size: few
D gene: TRBD1

CDR3 DNA: TGCAGCGTTGAAGATGGCACAGGGAACACTGAAGCTTTCTTT
CDR3 protein: CSVEDGTGNTEAFF
J gene: TRBJ1-1
V gene: TRBV29-1
clone size: .
D gene: .

CDR3 DNA: TGTGCCAGCAGTGACTGGGAGACCCAGTACTTC
CDR3 protein: CASSDWETQYF
J gene: TRBJ2-5
V gene: TRBV9
clone size: few
D gene: .

CDR3 DNA: TGCAGTGCTAACTCTGGAGTATCCAACTATGGCTACACCTTC
CDR3 protein: CSANSGVSNYGYTF
J gene: TRBJ1-2
V gene: TRBV20-1
clone size: many
D gene: .

CDR3 DNA: TGTGCCACCAGCATAGGGGACAGGAACACTGAAGCTTTCTTT
CDR3 protein: CATSIGDRNTEAFF
J gene: TRBJ1-1
V gene: TRBV15
clone size: .
D gene: TRBD1

CDR3 DNA: TGTGCCAGTAGTATGTCGTTCGATCACAATGAGCAGTTCTTC
CDR3 protein: CASSMSFDHNEQFF
J gene: TRBJ2-1
V gene: TRBV19
clone size: many
D gene: .

CDR3 DNA: TGCAGTGCTGAGGGACTAGCGGGGGGCCCTTCTCACACAGATACGCAGTATTTT
CDR3 protein: CSAEGLAGGPSHTDTQYF
J gene: TRBJ2-3
V gene: TRBV20-1
clone size: .
D gene: TRBD2

CDR3 DNA: TGTGCCACCAGCAGAGAGGGACAGGGAGCGGATGGCTACACCTTC
CDR3 protein: CATSREGQGADGYTF
J gene: TRBJ1-2
V gene: TRBV15
clone size: many
D gene: TRBD1

CDR3 DNA: TGCAGCGCGACAGGGGGCTTGCCCATGGACACTGAAGCTTTCTTT
CDR3 protein: CSATGGLPMDTEAFF
J gene: TRBJ1-1
V gene: TRBV29-1
clone size: .
D gene: TRBD1

CDR3 DNA: TGTGCCAGCAGTCCGGGCCCGTGGGACTATGGCTACACCTTC
CDR3 protein: CASSPGPWDYGYTF
J gene: TRBJ1-2
V gene: TRBV7-3
clone size: many
D gene: .

CDR3 DNA: TGCGCCAGCACCCCGACAGGTGGTTTGGGCAATCAGCCCCAGCATTTT
CDR3 protein: CASTPTGGLGNQPQHF
J gene: TRBJ1-5
V gene: TRBV10-2
clone size: .
D gene: .

CDR3 DNA: TGTGCCAGCAGCCTTCCATTAGCGGGACAAGAGACCCAGTACTTC
CDR3 protein: CASSLPLAGQETQYF
J gene: TRBJ2-5
V gene: TRBV7-6
clone size: .
D gene: TRBD2

CDR3 DNA: TGTGCCAGCAGCCCTGCAAGTAAGACAGATACGCAGTATTTT
CDR3 protein: CASSPASKTDTQYF
J gene: TRBJ2-3
V gene: TRBV5-5
clone size: .
D gene: .

CDR3 DNA: TGCGCCAGCAGTGACCAGCGGGGAGGGGAGACCCAGTACTTC
CDR3 protein: CASSDQRGGETQYF
J gene: TRBJ2-5
V gene: TRBV10-1
clone size: .
D gene: TRBD2

CDR3 DNA: TGTGCCAGCAGCTCCCGGACAGGGGAAAATTCACCCCTCCACTTT
CDR3 protein: CASSSRTGENSPLHF
J gene: TRBJ1-6
V gene: TRBV11-1
clone size: .
D gene: TRBD1

CDR3 DNA: TGTGCCACCAGCCGAGGCGGACAGGGGGCCTACGAGCAGTACTTC
CDR3 protein: CATSRGGQGAYEQYF
J gene: TRBJ2-7
V gene: TRBV15
clone size: once
D gene: TRBD1

CDR3 DNA: TGTGCCAGCAGTTACTTAGCGGGAGGGGAAGAGACCCAGTACTTC
CDR3 protein: CASSYLAGGEETQYF
J gene: TRBJ2-5
V gene: TRBV6-5
clone size: few
D gene: TRBD2

CDR3 DNA: TGTGCCAGCAGTGTCGACGGGCTCCAAGAGACCCAGTACTTC
CDR3 protein: CASSVDGLQETQYF
J gene: TRBJ2-5
V gene: TRBV2
clone size: .
D gene: .

CDR3 DNA: TGTGCCAGCAGTTACTCGATCCTCTCTGGAAACACCATATATTTT
CDR3 protein: CASSYSILSGNTIYF
J gene: TRBJ1-3
V gene: TRBV6-5
clone size: few
D gene: .

CDR3 DNA: TGTGCCAGCAGCCGCCAGGGGTACGGAACCCAAGGCTACACCTTC
CDR3 protein: CASSRQGYGTQGYTF
J gene: TRBJ1-2
V gene: TRBV13
clone size: many
D gene: .

CDR3 DNA: TGTGCCAGCAGTGAAGCGGAGACCGGCCCCCAGTTCTTC
CDR3 protein: CASSEAETGPQFF
J gene: TRBJ2-1
V gene: TRBV6-1
clone size: .
D gene: .

CDR3 DNA: TGTGCCAGTAGTATAGATCCAGGGACCCCAAGCGGGACCCAGCACTTC
CDR3 protein: CASSIDPGTPSGTQHF
J gene: TRBJ2-5
V gene: TRBV19
clone size: .
D gene: TRBD2